This TCR beta chain was documented in a study of human T cells and chemical hapten exposure. The study's findings and limits: Expanded TCRs were compared with controls, and the expanded TCRs formed significantly more large CDR3 similarity clusters. High-frequency TCRs, those above 1 in 1000, stayed the same after DPC sensitization.

Documented time point: pre-sensitization, week 0. The treatment here: therapeutic diphenylcyclopropenone sensitization with weekly scalp DPC. Concerning this clonotype: Its antigen is undetermined.

TCRdb redid the calling of the RACE reads with MiXCR, one entry per CDR3 protein. The sample records tens of thousands of distinct CDR3 sequences, approximately 11% being singletons. Sequencing was performed on whole blood, taken in connection with sensitization to the hapten diphenylcyclopropenone (DPC). The clonotype comes from a middle-aged woman with alopecia areata. Some clones in this sample may be carry-over from other donors' samples.

For the CDR3, the DNA is TGTGCCACCTCACGAGGCGGAAACATTCAGTACTTC. Translating it yields CATSRGGNIQYF. This rearrangement joins TRBV10-3 to TRBJ2-4, with unresolved D. Per the germline V gene, CDR1 is ENHRY and CDR2 is SYGVKD. CDR3 length equals 12 residues. V was clipped by 10 bases and J by 6 bases, with 13 bases between them.